One and the same sample provided the 28 T cell receptor beta chains below, sequenced in a study of response to subunit inactivated influenza vaccine (dated by TCRdb to 2016 to 2018). The method behind the library was RT-PCR. TCRdb shows the sequencer as Illumina HiSeq 2500. Using fastp trimming at Q25 and MiXCR clonotype assembly, TCRdb reanalyzed the public sequencing data and kept in-frame beta chains. Duplicate CDR3 protein sequences are folded into a single record with the most common DNA and genes. Here the sample has 500,000 or so distinct CDR3 sequences; about 17% occur a single time. The top ten clonotypes cover 2.5% to 3.5% of the sample. This sample comprised CD4+ T cells sorted from PBMCs, obtained 23 to 25 months after vaccination. These receptors were collected from a man aged 45 to 70 who received an inactivated influenza vaccine. Donor details come from another sample of the same person, matched by shared clones.

The gene calls are TRBV10-3 and TRBJ2-5; 8 bases align to TRBD1. CDR1 is ENHRY, CDR2 SYGVKD, per germline. V lost 8 bases, J lost 9 bases, and 14 bases stayed unmatched. CDR3 length: 14 residues. Written as DNA, the CDR3 is TGTGCCATCGGATGGACAGGGCTCCTCCCGGCCCAGTACTTC. This encodes CAIGWTGLLPAQYF.

The genes are TRBV7-6 and TRBJ1-6; D remains unclear. The V end lost 0 bases, the J end lost 7 bases, and 13 bases lay between the germline ends. The V gene's germline CDR1 is SGHVS and CDR2 FNYEAQ. This CDR3 has 16 amino acids. In DNA form, the CDR3 reads TGTGCCAGCAGCTTAGCCGGGAGGTCCCGGAATTCACCCCTCCACTTT. This encodes CASSLAGRSRNSPLHF.

This clonotype was observed at least ten times. The gene calls are TRBV3-1 and TRBJ2-5, with TRBD2 matching 12 bases. The germline V gene encodes CDR1 LGHDT and CDR2 YNNKEL (reference sequence). This CDR3 has 16 residues. The V and J ends lost 5 bases and 2 bases, in that order; junction bases with no gene match: 6. The CDR3 loop is CASSDRTSGNQETQYF. The DNA of the CDR3 is TGTGCCAGCAGCGACAGGACTAGCGGGAATCAAGAGACCCAGTACTTC.

This clonotype has a handful of counts. The chain links TRBV12-3 or TRBV12-4 to TRBJ2-5; D unresolved. The CDR3 has 14 residues. Trimming took 7 bases from V and 5 from J, leaving 17 bases between them. The CDR3 loop reads CASTPGLVGETQYF. DNA for the CDR3: TGTGCCAGCACCCCGGGCCTAGTAGGGGAGACCCAGTACTTC.

This clonotype was recorded a few times. V is TRBV7-8 and J is TRBJ2-2; D is unclear. The CDR3 has 14 amino acids. Germline CDR1 reads SGHVS; CDR2 reads FQNEAQ. Trimming left V 1 base short and J 8 bases short, with 11 bases between. The CDR3 loop is CASSLVQNGGELFF. DNA for the CDR3: TGTGCCAGCAGCTTAGTACAGAATGGAGGGGAGCTGTTTTTT.

J is TRBJ2-4 and V is TRBV4-3; D gene unclear. This CDR3 is 16 amino acids long. Deletions cut 0 bases from V and 5 bases from J, with 14 bases between. Germline V gene data show CDR1 as LGHNA and CDR2 as YSLEER. The CDR3 sequence is CASSQEYQGYQNIQYF. Written as DNA, the CDR3 is TGCGCCAGCAGCCAAGAATACCAAGGTTACCAAAACATTCAGTACTTC.

In its sample, this clonotype was seen a few times. The V call is TRBV5-4, the J call TRBJ2-3, with D perhaps TRBD2 (5 bases). Germline V gene lookup returns CDR1 SGHNT and CDR2 YYREEE (reference sequence). Trimming took off 1 base at V and 4 bases at J, with 13 bases between the two ends. The CDR3 consists of 15 residues. CDR3 nucleotide sequence: TGTGCCAGCAGCTTGCGGGGAACGGTTGCAGATACGCAGTATTTT. Translated: CASSLRGTVADTQYF.

This clonotype was seen many times. V usage is TRBV12-3 or TRBV12-4 and J usage is TRBJ1-2; no firm D call. The V gene lost 4 bases and the J gene lost 8 bases, with 14 bases spanning the gap. This CDR3 is 13 amino acids long. The DNA of the CDR3 is TGTGCCAGCAGTTCCTTGGCCAGTTTCGGCTACACCTTC. Translation gives CASSSLASFGYTF.

This clonotype occurred many times. J is TRBJ2-3 and V is TRBV4-3; D gene ambiguous. The CDR3 has 14 residues. V was pared by 4 bases and J by 4 bases, with 12 bases between. Per germline, CDR1 LGHNA and CDR2 YSLEER. The CDR3 here is CASSRETQADTQYF. CDR3 DNA: TGCGCCAGCAGCCGAGAGACTCAAGCAGATACGCAGTATTTT.

This clonotype was found a few times. This chain joins TRBV21-1 and TRBJ2-5. TRBV21-1 is annotated as a pseudogene. This CDR3 contains 16 residues. The CDR3 is CASSKLETNVKETQYF. The CDR3 DNA reads as TGTGCCAGCAGCAAATTGGAGACAAACGTAAAAGAGACCCAGTACTTC.

The V call is TRBV12-3 or TRBV12-4, the J call TRBJ2-7, with D tentatively TRBD2 (6 bases). CDR3 length equals 14 residues. Trimming removed 6 bases at V and 2 bases at J, with 14 bases between. The CDR3 here is CASRRGGGAYEQYF. CDR3 coding DNA: TGTGCCAGCAGGAGAGGTGGCGGGGCCTACGAGCAGTACTTC.

This clonotype came up many times. The J gene is TRBJ1-1, the V gene TRBV12-3 or TRBV12-4; D ambiguous. V gave up 6 bases and J gave up 1 base, with 9 bases separating them. The CDR3 is 13 residues long. The CDR3 sequence: CASRDGPNTEAFF. DNA for the CDR3: TGTGCCAGCAGGGACGGACCGAACACTGAAGCTTTCTTT.

Here the CDR3 DNA reads TGTGCCAGCAGCGGAGACAGACATACTAATTCACCCCTCCACTTT. Translation gives CASSGDRHTNSPLHF. This chain joins TRBV5-5 and TRBJ1-6, with D perhaps matching TRBD1 (5 bases). This CDR3 region has 15 residues. Germline V lookup: CDR1 SGHKS, CDR2 YYEKEE (reference sequence). V lost 4 bases and J lost 6, with 14 bases in between.

The rearrangement links TRBV24-1 to TRBJ2-3; D not resolved. Germline-derived CDR1 and CDR2 are KGHDR and SFDVKD. There are 14 residues in the CDR3. Trimming left V 1 base short and J 1 base short, with 5 bases between. The CDR3 region is CATSDFVGTDTQYF. The CDR3 DNA follows: TGTGCCACCAGTGATTTTGTCGGCACAGATACGCAGTATTTT.

This clonotype was recorded many times. V and J are TRBV7-2 and TRBJ1-3; 10 bases map to TRBD1. Germline-derived CDR1 and CDR2 are SGHTA and FQGNSA. The CDR3 is 16 amino acids. Trimming at V came to 5 bases and at J to 4 bases, leaving 8 bases not matched to a gene. The CDR3 region has the DNA TGTGCCAGCAGCAGAGCCGGGACAGGGGTCGGAAACACCATATATTTT. Translating it yields CASSRAGTGVGNTIYF.

This clonotype was detected only a few times. This chain connects TRBV5-6 to TRBJ1-3; tentatively, D is TRBD1 (6 bases). Germline assignment: CDR1 SGHDT and CDR2 YYEEEE. The CDR3 is made up of 17 amino acids. V lost 6 bases to trimming and J lost 0 bases, with 19 bases between them. CDR3 DNA: TGTGCCAGCACCCCTGGGGGGCGGACGATCTCTGGAAACACCATATATTTT. Residues: CASTPGGRTISGNTIYF.

This clonotype has at least ten counts. The V gene is TRBV7-8, the J gene TRBJ2-7, with 8 bases matching TRBD2. This CDR3 comprises 15 residues. CDR1 is SGHVS, CDR2 FQNEAQ, per germline. The V segment lost 5 bases and the J segment 7 bases; nucleotides outside the gene matches: 13. DNA for the CDR3: TGTGCCAGCAGCCCAGCTGGCGGGAGGACGGGGGAGCAGTACTTC. It encodes CASSPAGGRTGEQYF.

This clonotype was recorded many times. This chain links TRBV12-3 or TRBV12-4 with TRBJ2-7, with 9 bases matching TRBD1. This CDR3 spans 13 amino acids. V gave up 5 bases and J gave up 3 bases; unmatched junction bases: 2. The DNA of the CDR3 is TGTGCCAGCAGTGGGACAGGGTTCTACGAGCAGTACTTC. Translating gives CASSGTGFYEQYF.

This clonotype was counted between two and nine times. Relative to the germline gene, one junction end is altered; a read error may explain this. The rearrangement links TRBV19 to TRBJ2-1; 7 bases match TRBD2. The CDR3 is 14 amino acids. Germline CDR1 and CDR2: LNHDA and SQIVND (reference sequence). CDR3 sequence (DNA): TGTGCCAGTAGTATTGGCGGGAGAATTGATGAGCAGTTTTTC. Protein: CASSIGGRIDEQFF.

The V call is TRBV3-1, the J call TRBJ2-1; D perhaps matches TRBD2 (6 bases). Trimming stripped 0 bases from V and 3 bases from J, with 12 bases between. Germline V gene lookup returns CDR1 LGHDT and CDR2 YNNKEL (reference sequence). This CDR3 is 16 amino acids long. CDR3 DNA: TGTGCCAGCAGCCAAGAGAGCCCGGGACTCTACAATGAGCAGTTCTTC. It codes for CASSQESPGLYNEQFF.

The chain combines TRBV7-2 with TRBJ2-7; 10 bases align to TRBD1. In germline, CDR1 is SGHTA, CDR2 FQGNSA. CDR3 length: 16 residues. Unmatched junction bases numbered 5, after V lost 1 base and J lost 2 bases. CDR3 sequence (DNA): TGTGCCAGCAGCTTAGGTCGGGACAGGGGAGCCTACGAGCAGTACTTC. This translates into CASSLGRDRGAYEQYF.

The chain joins TRBV6-5 to TRBJ2-1; a possible D gene is TRBD2 (6 bases). The germline CDR1 and CDR2 sequences are MNHEY and SVGAGI. The CDR3 loop spans 15 amino acids. Deletions cut 4 bases from V and 6 bases from J, with 16 bases between. The CDR3 DNA is TGTGCCAGCAGTTCCCTTGGCGGGGTTTTCAATGAGCAGTTCTTC. The encoded protein is CASSSLGGVFNEQFF.

The chain recombines TRBV4-1 with TRBJ2-5; 7 bases are shared with TRBD1. Germline loops: CDR1 MGHRA, CDR2 YSYEKL. The J segment lost 5 bases and the V segment lost 1 base, leaving 7 bases of the junction unmatched. The CDR3 length is 15 residues. CDR3 coding DNA: TGCGCCAGCAGCCAAGTAGGGGGCCGAGTGGAGACCCAGTACTTC. It codes for CASSQVGGRVETQYF.

This clonotype was seen a few times. V gene TRBV6-1 combines with J gene TRBJ2-7; 11 nucleotides line up with TRBD1. The V and J ends lost 6 bases and 2 bases, in that order; junction bases with no gene match: 6. The germline V gene encodes CDR1 MNHNS and CDR2 SASEGT. This CDR3 comprises 15 residues. CDR3 nucleotide sequence: TGTGCCAGCAGCGACGGGACAGGGGGAGCCTACGAGCAGTACTTC. This sequence encodes CASSDGTGGAYEQYF.

The chain joins TRBV5-6 to TRBJ2-7; 7 nucleotides align to TRBD1. Trimming cost V 4 bases and J 3 bases; bases outside gene matches: 4. CDR1 and CDR2 (germline): SGHDT, YYEEEE. The CDR3 is 13 amino acids. The CDR3 nucleotides read TGTGCCAGCAGCACGGGACAGCACTACGAGCAGTACTTC. Protein sequence: CASSTGQHYEQYF.

The genes are TRBV24-1 and TRBJ1-4; no clear D gene. The germline CDR1 and CDR2 sequences are KGHDR and SFDVKD. The CDR3 runs 15 residues. Trimming pared 2 bases from V and 8 bases from J, leaving 14 bases between. The CDR3 here is CATSDSRGAGEKLFF. In DNA, the CDR3 is TGTGCCACCAGTGATTCTCGGGGTGCGGGCGAAAAACTGTTTTTT.

Only a few counts were recorded for this clonotype. This sequence joins TRBV20-1 and TRBJ2-1; 13 positions match TRBD2. J lost 7 bases, V lost 3 bases, and 15 bases had no gene match. CDR3 length equals 18 residues. CDR1 is DFQATT, CDR2 SNEGSKA, per germline (reference sequence). CDR3 coding DNA: TGCAGTGCTAGTGTGGGGTCGACTAGCGGGAGGCCACGAAATGAGCAGTTCTTC. Translated, it gives CSASVGSTSGRPRNEQFF.

This sequence joins TRBV27 and TRBJ2-7; 7 nucleotides align to TRBD2. The CDR3 is 15 residues long. The germline V gene encodes CDR1 MNHEY and CDR2 SMNVEV (reference sequence). With 7 bases clipped from V and 1 base from J, the junction kept 10 bases outside the gene matches. CDR3 in amino acids: CASKILGGSSYEQYF. DNA for the CDR3: TGTGCCAGCAAGATACTAGGCGGGAGTTCCTACGAGCAGTACTTC.